The next 29 T cell receptor beta chains were all read from a single sample in a study of blood T cell repertoires in COVID-19. TCRdb's table, derived via immunoSEQ multiplex PCR, lists solely in-frame clones and lacks some. Of a few hundred thousand clones detected, 70% to 90% appear once; the ten largest clones hold about 15%. Sequenced: PBMCs or T cells enriched from blood (not recorded which). The source of these receptors is a woman in her 50s with acute COVID-19.

The rearrangement links TRBV11-2 to TRBJ2-1; D is unclear. Deletions cut 3 bases from V and 4 bases from J, with 16 bases between. CDR1 is SGHAT, CDR2 FQNNGV, per germline. The length of the CDR3 is 16 residues. The CDR3 region has the DNA TGTGCCAGCAGCTTCCGCAAGACGGAGACTTACAATGAGCAGTTCTTC. Its protein product is CASSFRKTETYNEQFF.

This sequence joins TRBV6-4 and TRBJ2-2; a weak D match, TRBD2 (5 bases). This CDR3 comprises 14 residues. The germline V gene has CDR1 MRHNA and CDR2 SNTAGT. V dropped 0 bases and J dropped 6 bases, with 8 bases sitting between them. The chain's CDR3 is CASSDSGSAGELFF. The CDR3 bases are TGTGCCAGCAGTGACTCGGGTAGCGCCGGGGAGCTGTTTTTT.

This rearrangement joins TRBV7-2 to TRBJ2-7; TRBD2 aligns across 10 bases. The ends lost 1 base at V and 7 bases at J; junction bases unmatched: 7. This CDR3 is built from 15 residues. From germline, CDR1 is SGHTA and CDR2 FQGNSA. The CDR3 nucleotides read TGTGCCAGCAGCTTAGTGGCTAGCGGGAGAACAGAGCAGTACTTC. It is translated as CASSLVASGRTEQYF.

The chain combines TRBV28 with TRBJ1-5; 9 bases are shared with TRBD1. The CDR3 has 15 amino acids. The germline V gene encodes CDR1 MDHEN and CDR2 SYDVKM. Losses at the gene ends were 7 bases for V and 2 bases for J; bases not matched to a gene: 6. CDR3 protein: CASTLQGAGNQPQHF. The CDR3 DNA follows: TGTGCCAGCACCCTACAGGGGGCCGGCAATCAGCCCCAGCATTTT.

The chain joins TRBV4-2 to TRBJ1-2; TRBD1 is a possible D gene (6 bases). Germline V gene data show CDR1 as LGHNA and CDR2 as YNFKEQ. The CDR3 spans 14 residues. V was trimmed by 1 base and J by 4 bases, leaving 10 bases between them. This CDR3 reads CASSQADRTYGYTF. The CDR3 DNA reads TGTGCCAGCAGCCAAGCCGACAGGACCTATGGCTACACCTTC.

The chain uses TRBV7-2 and TRBJ2-7, with a tentative D call TRBD1 (6 bases). The CDR3 covers 13 residues. The ends were cut back, 5 bases at V and 0 bases at J, with 8 bases in the middle. Germline loops: CDR1 SGHTA, CDR2 FQGNSA. The CDR3 loop reads CASSNRVSYEQYF. DNA for the CDR3: TGTGCCAGCAGCAACAGGGTCTCCTACGAGCAGTACTTC.

The V call is TRBV5-1, the J call TRBJ2-1; TRBD2 is a possible D gene (6 bases). Germline V gives CDR1 SGHRS, CDR2 YFSETQ. Trimming shortened V by 0 bases and J by 0 bases, and 10 bases separated the two germline ends. The CDR3 spans 16 residues. DNA for the CDR3: TGCGCCAGCAGCTTGGCAGCGGGCCCCTCCTACAATGAGCAGTTCTTC. Its protein is CASSLAAGPSYNEQFF.

CDR3 loop: CAWRSFSSGANVLTF. Written as DNA, the CDR3 is TGTGCCTGGAGGTCCTTTAGCTCTGGGGCCAACGTCCTGACTTTC. The V gene is TRBV30, the J gene TRBJ2-6; no clear D. Trimming cost V 3 bases and J 0 bases, with 9 bases left between them. The germline V gene has CDR1 GTSNPN and CDR2 SVGIG (reference sequence). The CDR3 totals 15 residues.

The chain couples TRBV7-9 to TRBJ2-3; 10 nucleotides line up with TRBD1. V gave up 1 base and J gave up 1 base; unmatched junction bases: 2. The CDR3 length is 16 residues. Germline CDR1 is SEHNR and CDR2 is FQNEAQ (reference sequence). CDR3 loop: CASSLGQGARTDTQYF. CDR3 sequence (DNA): TGTGCCAGCAGCTTAGGACAGGGGGCCCGCACAGATACGCAGTATTTT.

The V and J genes are TRBV4-2 and TRBJ2-2; TRBD2 agrees at 10 bases. J lost 6 bases, V lost 0 bases, and 13 bases had no gene match. The CDR3 is 19 residues long. Germline CDR1 LGHNA, CDR2 YNFKEQ. Written as DNA, the CDR3 is TGTGCCAGCAGCCAAGATTATTTGCCTAGCGGGAGACGGGCCGGGGAGCTGTTTTTT. As protein: CASSQDYLPSGRRAGELFF.

The chain combines TRBV7-9 with TRBJ1-6; the D is unclear. Per the germline V gene, CDR1 is SEHNR and CDR2 is FQNEAQ (reference sequence). Trimming took 1 base from V and 4 from J, leaving 5 bases between them. The CDR3 is made up of 14 amino acids. The CDR3 is CASSLEQYNSPLHF. CDR3 DNA: TGTGCCAGCAGCTTAGAACAGTATAATTCACCCCTCCACTTT.

In this sample, this clone turned up once. This sequence joins TRBV5-1 and TRBJ2-5; 7 bases map to TRBD1. The CDR3 is 14 residues long. V lost 3 bases and J lost 2; bases outside the gene matches: 4. The V gene's germline CDR1 is SGHRS and CDR2 YFSETQ. The CDR3 protein is CASSSTTGQETQYF. The DNA of the CDR3 is TGCGCCAGCAGCTCAACGACAGGGCAAGAGACCCAGTACTTC.

The V call is TRBV27, the J call TRBJ2-3; 9 bases are a match to TRBD1. V lost 2 bases and J lost 3; bases outside the gene matches: 6. Germline lookup yields CDR1 MNHEY and CDR2 SMNVEV (reference sequence). The CDR3 is 16 residues long. CDR3 region: CASSLTTGGGTDTQYF. The CDR3 DNA sequence: TGTGCCAGCAGTTTAACCACAGGGGGCGGGACAGATACGCAGTATTTT.

The DNA of the CDR3 is TGCGCCAGCAGCGTAACTACAGGGGGCCACACTGAAGCTTTCTTT. As protein: CASSVTTGGHTEAFF. This chain uses TRBV5-1 with TRBJ1-1; 9 nucleotides agree with TRBD1. The trim removed 4 bases at V and 3 bases at J, leaving 7 bases unmatched. There are 15 residues in the CDR3. The germline V gene encodes CDR1 SGHRS and CDR2 YFSETQ.

This chain uses TRBV5-1 with TRBJ2-1; TRBD2 matches at 9 bases. Trimming at V came to 4 bases and at J to 7 bases, leaving 12 bases not matched to a gene. This CDR3 is built from 16 residues. Germline V gives CDR1 SGHRS, CDR2 YFSETQ. CDR3 DNA: TGCGCCAGCAGCAACCAACCGGGACTAGCTCAAAATGAGCAGTTCTTC. It codes for CASSNQPGLAQNEQFF.

CDR3 in amino acids: CASSPRTSGTYEQYF. CDR3 DNA sequence: TGTGCCAGCAGCCCAAGGACTAGCGGTACCTACGAGCAGTACTTC. The rearrangement joins TRBV7-2 to TRBJ2-7; TRBD2 agrees at 10 bases. CDR1 and CDR2 (germline): SGHTA, FQGNSA. Unmatched junction bases numbered 6, after V lost 5 bases and J lost 2 bases. This CDR3 is built from 15 residues.

This sequence joins TRBV2 and TRBJ2-1; 10 nucleotides match TRBD2. Germline values: CDR1 SNHLY, CDR2 FYNNEI. The CDR3 is 16 amino acids. V gave up 7 bases and J gave up 1 base; unmatched junction bases: 7. DNA of the CDR3: TGTGCCAGCACCCCTAGCGGGAGCCTTTCCTACAATGAGCAGTTCTTC. Translation: CASTPSGSLSYNEQFF.

The chain is built from TRBV7-9 and TRBJ1-2, with 8 bases identical to TRBD1. CDR3 length: 13 amino acids. Looked up from germline, CDR1 is SEHNR and CDR2 is FQNEAQ (reference sequence). Unmatched junction bases numbered 2, after V lost 5 bases and J lost 3 bases. CDR3 nucleotides: TGTGCCAGCAGCCCGGACAGGGACTATGGCTACACCTTC. Encoded protein: CASSPDRDYGYTF.

The chain carries TRBV30 and TRBJ2-5; 11 nucleotides agree with TRBD1. With 5 bases clipped from V and 5 bases from J, the junction kept 10 bases outside the gene matches. This CDR3 has 15 amino acids. In germline, CDR1 is GTSNPN, CDR2 SVGIG (reference sequence). This CDR3 reads CAWGPGQGAWETQYF. In DNA, the CDR3 is TGTGCCTGGGGACCCGGACAGGGGGCTTGGGAGACCCAGTACTTC. The full variable domain, in which reference TRBV30 and TRBJ2-5 provide the parts outside the CDR3, is SQTIHQWPATLVQPVGSPLSLECTVEGTSNPNLYWYRQAAGRGLQLLFYSVGIGQISSEVPQNLSASRPQDRQFILSSKKLLLSDSGFYLCAWGPGQGAWETQYFGPGTRLLVL.

This chain's CDR3 is CASTERKGVPNEQFF. CDR3 bases: TGTGCCAGCACCGAAAGGAAGGGAGTCCCCAATGAGCAGTTCTTC. The V call is TRBV28, the J call TRBJ2-1; tentatively, D is TRBD2 (5 bases). Germline CDR1 MDHEN, CDR2 SYDVKM. V was trimmed by 7 bases and J by 6 bases, leaving 19 bases between them. The CDR3 loop spans 15 amino acids. The entire variable domain, with the rest obtained from reference TRBV28 and TRBJ2-1, is as follows: DVKVTQSSRYLVKRTGEKVFLECVQDMDHENMFWYRQDPGLGLRLIYFSYDVKMKEKGDIPEGYSVSREKKERFSLILESASTNQTSMYLCASTERKGVPNEQFFGPGTRLTVL.

This clone came up once. J is TRBJ1-3 and V is TRBV7-9; D is possibly TRBD1 (6 bases). CDR1 and CDR2 (germline): SEHNR, FQNEAQ (reference sequence). V was clipped by 6 bases and J by 3 bases, with 9 bases between them. The CDR3 consists of 13 residues. The CDR3 DNA reads as TGTGCCAGCAGACGGGACAATGGAAACACCATATATTTT. Translated: CASRRDNGNTIYF.

The chain couples TRBV1 to TRBJ2-7; TRBD1 is the table's D call and was not checked against the DNA. TRBV1 is a listed pseudogene. This CDR3 has 11 residues. This CDR3 is CTSSLQYEQYF. Written as DNA, the CDR3 is TGCACCAGCAGCCTCCAGTACGAGCAGTACTTC.

The V call is TRBV21-1, the J call TRBJ2-2; TRBD1 is the table's D call and was not checked against the DNA. TRBV21-1 is termed a pseudogene. The CDR3 loop spans 17 amino acids. CDR3: CASSKEFRGTNTGELFF. CDR3 DNA sequence: TGTGCCAGCAGCAAAGAGTTCAGGGGGACGAACACCGGGGAGCTGTTTTTT.

The J gene is TRBJ2-1, the V gene TRBV5-1; 7 bases agree with TRBD2. J gave up 6 bases and V 0 bases, and 6 bases lay outside the gene matches. The length of the CDR3 is 15 residues. Per the germline V gene, CDR1 is SGHRS and CDR2 is YFSETQ. The CDR3 DNA reads as TGCGCCAGCAGCTTGGGGCTAGCGGCTTCCAATGAGCAGTTCTTC. Encoded protein: CASSLGLAASNEQFF. The variable domain in full, completed from reference TRBV5-1 and TRBJ2-1, reads KAGVTQTPRYLIKTRGQQVTLSCSPISGHRSVSWYQQTPGQGLQFLFEYFSETQRNKGNFPGRFSGRQFSNSRSEMNVSTLELGDSALYLCASSLGLAASNEQFFGPGTRLTVL.

This sequence joins TRBV7-9 and TRBJ1-4; D may be TRBD1 (5 bases). From germline, CDR1 is SEHNR and CDR2 FQNEAQ (reference sequence). V was trimmed by 3 bases and J by 7 bases, leaving 15 bases between them. The CDR3 contains 15 residues. The CDR3 spells CASSFQTVFGEKLFF. The CDR3 nucleotides read TGTGCCAGCAGCTTCCAGACAGTCTTTGGTGAAAAACTGTTTTTT.

This chain connects TRBV25-1 to TRBJ1-4; possible D gene TRBD1, 6 bases. Germline V gene data show CDR1 as MGHDK and CDR2 as SYGVNS. The V and J ends lost 2 bases and 5 bases respectively, with 9 bases between them. The CDR3 consists of 14 residues. CDR3 bases: TGTGCCAGCAGTGAACTGGGGGCGAATGAAAAACTGTTTTTT. Translating gives CASSELGANEKLFF.

V and J are TRBV18 and TRBJ1-2, with D hard to call. This CDR3 spans 14 amino acids. Looked up from germline, CDR1 is KGHSH and CDR2 is LQKENI. The V gene lost 4 bases and the J gene lost 5 bases, with 14 bases spanning the gap. CDR3 region: CASSLTTIDYGYTF. The CDR3 coding sequence is TGTGCCAGCTCACTAACGACAATCGATTATGGCTACACCTTC.

The chain couples TRBV20-1 to TRBJ2-5, with 8 bases that match TRBD2. Unmatched junction bases numbered 4, after V lost 4 bases and J lost 9 bases. The CDR3 is 11 residues long. CDR1 DFQATT and CDR2 SNEGSKA come from the germline V gene (reference sequence). CDR3: CSATERESQYF. CDR3 in DNA: TGCAGTGCTACCGAGCGGGAGTCCCAGTACTTC.

This chain links TRBV7-2 with TRBJ2-1; D is perhaps TRBD2 (5 bases). Germline lookup yields CDR1 SGHTA and CDR2 FQGNSA. V was pared by 0 bases and J by 0 bases, with 6 bases between. The CDR3 runs to 15 residues. CDR3: CASSLAAGSYNEQFF. In DNA form, the CDR3 reads TGTGCCAGCAGCTTAGCTGCGGGCTCCTACAATGAGCAGTTCTTC.